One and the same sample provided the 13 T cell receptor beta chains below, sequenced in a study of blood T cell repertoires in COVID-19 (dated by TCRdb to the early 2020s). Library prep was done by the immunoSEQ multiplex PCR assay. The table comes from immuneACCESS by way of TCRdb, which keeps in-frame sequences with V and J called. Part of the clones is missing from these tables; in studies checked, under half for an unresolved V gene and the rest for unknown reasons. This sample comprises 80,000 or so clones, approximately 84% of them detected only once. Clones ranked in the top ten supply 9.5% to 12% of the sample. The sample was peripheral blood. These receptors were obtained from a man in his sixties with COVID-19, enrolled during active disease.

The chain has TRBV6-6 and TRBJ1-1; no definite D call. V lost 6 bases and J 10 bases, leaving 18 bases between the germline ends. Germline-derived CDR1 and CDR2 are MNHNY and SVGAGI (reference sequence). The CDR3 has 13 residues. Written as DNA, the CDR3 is TGTGCCAGCAGACCCACGCAGCAGAGGCCAGCTTTCTTT. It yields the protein CASRPTQQRPAFF.

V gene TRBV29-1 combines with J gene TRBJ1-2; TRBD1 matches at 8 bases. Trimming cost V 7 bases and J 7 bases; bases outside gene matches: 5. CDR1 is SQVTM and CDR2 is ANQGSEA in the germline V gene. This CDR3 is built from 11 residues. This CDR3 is CSGTGIFGYTF. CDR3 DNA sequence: TGCAGCGGGACAGGGATTTTTGGCTACACCTTC. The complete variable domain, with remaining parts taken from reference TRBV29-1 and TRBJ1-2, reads SAVISQKPSRDICQRGTSLTIQCQVDSQVTMMFWYRQQPGQSLTLIATANQGSEATYESGFVIDKFPISRPNLTFSTLTVSNMSPEDSSIYLCSGTGIFGYTFGSGTRLTVV.

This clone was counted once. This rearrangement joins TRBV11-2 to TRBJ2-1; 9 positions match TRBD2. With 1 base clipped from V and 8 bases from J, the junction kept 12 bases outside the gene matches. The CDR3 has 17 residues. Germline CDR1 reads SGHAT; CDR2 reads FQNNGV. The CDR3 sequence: CASSLAPLSGSTDEQFF. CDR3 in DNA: TGTGCCAGCAGCTTAGCCCCTCTTAGCGGGAGTACCGATGAGCAGTTCTTC.

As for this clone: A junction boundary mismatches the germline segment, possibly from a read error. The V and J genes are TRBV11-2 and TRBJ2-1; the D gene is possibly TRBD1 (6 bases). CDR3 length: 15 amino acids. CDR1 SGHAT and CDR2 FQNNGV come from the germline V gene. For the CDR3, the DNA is TGTGCCAGCAGCTTGAGGGGACAACTATACAATGGGCAGTTCTTC. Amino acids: CASSLRGQLYNGQFF.

CDR3 sequence reads: CASSEVGGAGTEAFF. The CDR3 bases are TGTGCCAGCAGTGAAGTTGGGGGCGCTGGCACTGAAGCTTTCTTT. V is TRBV6-1 and J is TRBJ1-1, with D maybe TRBD1 (6 bases). This CDR3 contains 15 residues. CDR1 MNHNS and CDR2 SASEGT come from the germline V gene. V shed 1 base and J shed 4 bases, with 13 bases lying between them.

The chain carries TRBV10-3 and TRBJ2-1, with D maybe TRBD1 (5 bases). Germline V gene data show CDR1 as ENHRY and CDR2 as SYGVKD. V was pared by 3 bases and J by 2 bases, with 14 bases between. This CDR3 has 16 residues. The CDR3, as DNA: TGTGCCATCAGTGATAAACAGGTGGAACCCTACAATGAGCAGTTCTTC. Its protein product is CAISDKQVEPYNEQFF.

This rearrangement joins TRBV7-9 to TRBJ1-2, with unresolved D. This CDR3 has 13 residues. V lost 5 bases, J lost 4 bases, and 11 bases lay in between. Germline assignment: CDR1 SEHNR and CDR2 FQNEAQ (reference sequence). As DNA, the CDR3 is TGTGCCAGCAGCATTCAGGAGGGCTATGGCTACACCTTC. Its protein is CASSIQEGYGYTF.

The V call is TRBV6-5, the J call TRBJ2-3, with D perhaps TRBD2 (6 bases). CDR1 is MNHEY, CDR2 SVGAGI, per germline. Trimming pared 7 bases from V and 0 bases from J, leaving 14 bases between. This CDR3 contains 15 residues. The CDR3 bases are TGTGCCAGCACCGAAGGGAGCGGGAGCACAGATACGCAGTATTTT. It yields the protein CASTEGSGSTDTQYF.

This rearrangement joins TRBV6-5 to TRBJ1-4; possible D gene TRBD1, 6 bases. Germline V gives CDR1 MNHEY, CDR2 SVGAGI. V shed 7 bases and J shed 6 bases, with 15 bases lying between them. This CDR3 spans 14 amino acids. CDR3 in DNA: TGTGCCAGCATTAGGGGGGGAGTGGATGAAAAACTGTTTTTT. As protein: CASIRGGVDEKLFF.

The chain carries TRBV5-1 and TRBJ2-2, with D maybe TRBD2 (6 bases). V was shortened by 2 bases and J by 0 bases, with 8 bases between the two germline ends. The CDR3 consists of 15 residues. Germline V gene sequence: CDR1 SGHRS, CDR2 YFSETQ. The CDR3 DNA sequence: TGCGCCAGCAGCTTCGGCGGGACGAACACCGGGGAGCTGTTTTTT. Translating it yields CASSFGGTNTGELFF.

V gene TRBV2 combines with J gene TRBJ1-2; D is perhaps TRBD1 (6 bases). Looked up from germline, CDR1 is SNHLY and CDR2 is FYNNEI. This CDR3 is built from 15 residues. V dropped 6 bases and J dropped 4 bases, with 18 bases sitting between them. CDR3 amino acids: CASSLGREQGYGYTF. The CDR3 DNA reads TGTGCCAGCAGCCTCGGACGGGAACAGGGCTATGGCTACACCTTC.

DNA for the CDR3: TGTGCCAGCAGCCAATACGCTCCCGGGGCAACTAATGAAAAACTGTTTTTT. This gives the protein CASSQYAPGATNEKLFF. The chain uses TRBV3-1 (or the pseudogene TRBV3-2) and TRBJ1-4; no definite D call. The CDR3 spans 17 residues. Trimming left V 2 bases short and J 0 bases short, with 13 bases between. Germline values: CDR1 LGHDT, CDR2 YNNKEL (reference sequence).

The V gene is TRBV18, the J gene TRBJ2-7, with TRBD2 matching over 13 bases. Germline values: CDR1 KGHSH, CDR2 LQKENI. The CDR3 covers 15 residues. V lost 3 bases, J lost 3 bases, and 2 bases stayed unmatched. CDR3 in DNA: TGTGCCAGCTCACCCCGGACTAGCGGGAGCTACGAGCAGTACTTC. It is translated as CASSPRTSGSYEQYF.